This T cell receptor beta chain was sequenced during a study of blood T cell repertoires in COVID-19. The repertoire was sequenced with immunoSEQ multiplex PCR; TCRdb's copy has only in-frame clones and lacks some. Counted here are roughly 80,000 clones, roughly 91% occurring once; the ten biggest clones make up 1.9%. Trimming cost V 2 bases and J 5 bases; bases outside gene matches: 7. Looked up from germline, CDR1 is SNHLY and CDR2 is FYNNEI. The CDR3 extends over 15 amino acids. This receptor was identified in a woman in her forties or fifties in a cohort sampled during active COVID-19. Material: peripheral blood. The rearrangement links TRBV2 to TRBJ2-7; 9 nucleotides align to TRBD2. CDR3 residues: CASSELTSGLNEQYF. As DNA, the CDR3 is TGTGCCAGCAGTGAACTTACTAGCGGGCTAAACGAGCAGTACTTC.